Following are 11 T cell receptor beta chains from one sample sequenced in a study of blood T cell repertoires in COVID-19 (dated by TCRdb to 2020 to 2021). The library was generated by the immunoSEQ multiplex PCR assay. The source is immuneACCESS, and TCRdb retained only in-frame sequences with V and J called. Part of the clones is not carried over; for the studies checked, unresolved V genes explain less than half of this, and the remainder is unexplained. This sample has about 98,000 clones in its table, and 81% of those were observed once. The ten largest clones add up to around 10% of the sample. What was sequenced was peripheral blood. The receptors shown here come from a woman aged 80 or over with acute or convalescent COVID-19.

For the CDR3, the DNA is TGTGCCAGCAGCTTCCGACTAGCGAGTGAGCAGTTCTTC. This codes for CASSFRLASEQFF. The V call is TRBV7-8, the J call TRBJ2-1; 8 nucleotides line up with TRBD2. Germline CDR1 reads SGHVS; CDR2 reads FQNEAQ. After removal of 3 bases from V and 9 bases from J, the junction contained 4 bases not matched to a gene. The CDR3 sequence is 13 residues long. Filled out from reference TRBV7-8 and TRBJ2-1, the complete variable domain reads GAGVSQSPRYKVAKRGQDVALRCDPISGHVSLFWYQQALGQGPEFLTYFQNEAQLDKSGLPSDRFFAERPEGSVSTLKIQRTQQEDSAVYLCASSFRLASEQFFGPGTRLTVL.

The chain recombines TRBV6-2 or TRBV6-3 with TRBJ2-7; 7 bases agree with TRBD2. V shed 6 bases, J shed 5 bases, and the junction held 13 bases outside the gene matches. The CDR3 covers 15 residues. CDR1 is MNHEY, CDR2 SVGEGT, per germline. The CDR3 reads CASSRTRGLGNEQYV. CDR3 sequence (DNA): TGTGCCAGCAGCCGTACTCGCGGACTAGGCAACGAGCAGTACGTC.

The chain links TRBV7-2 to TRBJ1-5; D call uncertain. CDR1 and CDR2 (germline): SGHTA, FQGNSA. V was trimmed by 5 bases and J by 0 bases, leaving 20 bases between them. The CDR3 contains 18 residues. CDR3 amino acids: CASSPVVGSTFSNQPQHF. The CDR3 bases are TGTGCCAGCAGCCCGGTTGTGGGCTCCACATTTAGCAATCAGCCCCAGCATTTT.

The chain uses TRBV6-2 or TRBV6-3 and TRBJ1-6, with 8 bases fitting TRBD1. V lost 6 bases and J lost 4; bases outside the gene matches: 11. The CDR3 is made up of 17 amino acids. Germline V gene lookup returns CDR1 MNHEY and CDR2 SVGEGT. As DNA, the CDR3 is TGTGCCAGCAGCCCTATTACCGGGACAGGATATAATTCACCCCTCCACTTT. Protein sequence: CASSPITGTGYNSPLHF.

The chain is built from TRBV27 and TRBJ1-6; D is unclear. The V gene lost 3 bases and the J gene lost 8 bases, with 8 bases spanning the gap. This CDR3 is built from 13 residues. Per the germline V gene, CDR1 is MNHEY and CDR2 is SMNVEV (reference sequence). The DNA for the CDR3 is TGTGCCAGCAGTTTGGACTGGGATTCACCCCTCCACTTT. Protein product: CASSLDWDSPLHF.

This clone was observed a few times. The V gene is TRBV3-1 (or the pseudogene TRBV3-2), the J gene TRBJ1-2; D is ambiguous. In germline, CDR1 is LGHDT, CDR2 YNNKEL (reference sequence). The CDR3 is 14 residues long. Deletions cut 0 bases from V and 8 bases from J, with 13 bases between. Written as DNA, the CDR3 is TGTGCCAGCAGCCAAGATCGGGGTTTGATAGGCTACACCTTC. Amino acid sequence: CASSQDRGLIGYTF.

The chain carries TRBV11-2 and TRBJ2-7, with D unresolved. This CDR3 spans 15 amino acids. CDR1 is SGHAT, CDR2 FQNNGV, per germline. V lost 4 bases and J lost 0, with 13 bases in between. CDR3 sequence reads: CASSSETQSSYEQYF. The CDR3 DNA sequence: TGTGCCAGCAGCTCGGAGACCCAGAGCTCCTACGAGCAGTACTTC.

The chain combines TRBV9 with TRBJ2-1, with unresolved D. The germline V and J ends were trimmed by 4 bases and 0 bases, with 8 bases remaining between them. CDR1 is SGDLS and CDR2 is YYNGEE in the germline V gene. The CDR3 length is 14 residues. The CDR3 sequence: CASSPYSSYNEQFF. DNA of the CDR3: TGTGCCAGCAGCCCTTACAGCTCCTACAATGAGCAGTTCTTC.

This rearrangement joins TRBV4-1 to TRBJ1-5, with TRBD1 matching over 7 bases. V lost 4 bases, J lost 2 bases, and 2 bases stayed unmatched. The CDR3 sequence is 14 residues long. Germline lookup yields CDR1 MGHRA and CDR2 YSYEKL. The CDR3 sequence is CASSLGQGNQPQHF. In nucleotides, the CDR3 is TGCGCCAGCAGCCTAGGACAGGGCAATCAGCCCCAGCATTTT.

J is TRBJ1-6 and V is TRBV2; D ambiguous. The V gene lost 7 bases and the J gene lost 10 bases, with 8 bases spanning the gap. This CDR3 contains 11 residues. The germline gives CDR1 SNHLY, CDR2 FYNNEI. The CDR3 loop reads CASKGESPLHF. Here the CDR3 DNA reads TGTGCCAGCAAGGGAGAATCACCCCTCCACTTT.

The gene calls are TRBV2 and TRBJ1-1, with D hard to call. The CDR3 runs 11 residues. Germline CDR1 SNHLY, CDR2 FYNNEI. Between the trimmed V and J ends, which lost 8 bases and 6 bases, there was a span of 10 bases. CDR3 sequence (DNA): TGTGCCAGCCTCTTAACATCTGAAGCTTTCTTT. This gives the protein CASLLTSEAFF.